What follows is one TCR beta chain and its context. This clonotype was observed a single time. It has no known antigen specificity. One base away lies a much larger clone, so this may be a sequencing read error. The roughly 42 donors, aged about 6 to 100 years, were systemically healthy Caucasian individuals from Russia. Approximately 10 milliliters of peripheral blood were collected from each donor into EDTA-treated Vacutainer tubes. Ficoll-Paque density-gradient centrifugation was used to isolate PBMCs, with at least 6.5 million per sample. Total RNA, at least 5 micrograms per sample, was extracted from PBMCs with Trizol reagent. Naive CD45RAhigh/CD27high T cell percentages were measured by flow cytometry on a PBMC aliquot from every donor. This record comes from a study of blood T cells in healthy people across ages (dated by TCRdb to between 2015 and 2017). Some background on the complete study: In model experiments, roughly one uniquely barcoded TCR beta cDNA molecule per two T cells was captured by template switching. The study measured age-related changes in TCR beta repertoire diversity using deep sequencing normalized with unique cDNA molecular identifiers. Four age groups were formed from the donors: young (average roughly 16 years), middle-aged (just under 40), aged (under 70) and long-lived (approximately 80). To avoid experimental bias, donors of different ages were randomly spread across the sequencing lanes. Using the same blood draw, the study looked at two additional independent replicas of 1 million unique cDNA reads for two donors, one aged 18 to 30 and the other aged 80 or older. Results the study describes overall, beyond this receptor: Because donor CMV infection status was unknown, age-related changes in expanded clonotypes were potentially confounded. Compared with the aged group, more naive CD4+ T cells, fewer expanded clones and increased TCR diversity were shown by the long-lived group, suggesting age selection. Since profiling was done on bulk unsorted PBMCs, naive and antigen-experienced compartments could not be conclusively compared. Observed TCR beta diversity per million T cells fell roughly linearly with age, and a significant reduction was already apparent by age roughly 41. Estimates of total diversity based on one million sequenced T cells were considered lower bounds and underestimates. There was a strong correlation between observed TCR beta diversity and the percentage of naive T cells measured by flow cytometry.

The protocol used for the library was 5' RACE. The instrument given in TCRdb is Illumina HiSeq 2500. The second PCR ran for about 6 to 12 cycles and used a J-beta primer mix along with a sample-barcoded 5' primer. Each TCR beta cDNA molecule received a unique molecular identifier from a template-switch 5' adaptor carrying 12 random nucleotides. At least 2.5 million CDR3-containing paired-end reads were obtained from each sample. The Mint cDNA synthesis kit, primed by a TRBC-specific oligonucleotide, was used to synthesize first-strand cDNA from all RNA. All cDNA was treated with uracil-DNA glycosylase and then went through a first 18-cycle PCR with the universal primers M1SS and BC2_uni_R. Per the authors' processing: For normalization, 1 million high-quality reads, each with a distinct molecular identifier, were randomly selected from each sample. Instead of being binned into consensus sequences, reads with shared molecular identifiers were discarded. MiTCR, with a Q25 quality threshold and the strictest error-elimination algorithm, was used for CDR3 identification, clonotype clustering and error correction. A nonparametric unseen species model with Euler transformation was used to estimate a lower bound on total TCR beta diversity. TCRdb reran the public reads through fastp at Q25 and MiXCR, keeping productive beta chains. Identical CDR3 protein sequences are pooled into one entry, listed with their most common genes and DNA. The V and J calls were not made by the authors but by TCRdb's processing. The sample table records about 1.4 million distinct CDR3 sequences; 59% of these occur just once. Of the sample, 6.5% to 8.5% falls within the top ten clones.

In the germline V gene, CDR1 corresponds to SGHTA and CDR2 to FQGNSA. Measured from the cysteine to the phenylalanine, the CDR3 is 12 residues long. The read is trimmed to its CDR3 DNA, 36 bases read in frame from base 1. The V and J genes are TRBV7-2 and TRBJ2-5; the D gene is unclear. The source is a man younger than 35 in good health. Sequences were obtained from blood. The DNA reads as follows: TGTGTCAGCAGCTTAAACTCAGAGACCCAGTACTTC. This sequence encodes CVSSLNSETQYF.